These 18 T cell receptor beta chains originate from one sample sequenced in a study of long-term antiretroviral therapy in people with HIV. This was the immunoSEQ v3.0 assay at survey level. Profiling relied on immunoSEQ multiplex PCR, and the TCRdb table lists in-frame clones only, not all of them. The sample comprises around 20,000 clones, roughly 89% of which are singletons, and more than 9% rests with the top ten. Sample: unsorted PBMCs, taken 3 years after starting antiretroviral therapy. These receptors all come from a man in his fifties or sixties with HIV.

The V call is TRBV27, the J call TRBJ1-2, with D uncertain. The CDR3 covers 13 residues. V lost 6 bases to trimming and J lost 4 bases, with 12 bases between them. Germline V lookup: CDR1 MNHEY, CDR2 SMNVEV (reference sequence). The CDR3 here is CASSPQGIYGYTF. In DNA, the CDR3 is TGTGCCAGCAGCCCCCAAGGAATCTATGGCTACACCTTC.

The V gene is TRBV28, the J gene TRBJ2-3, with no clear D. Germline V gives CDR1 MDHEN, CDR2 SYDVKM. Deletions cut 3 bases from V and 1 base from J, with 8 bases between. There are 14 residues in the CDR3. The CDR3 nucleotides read TGTGCCAGCAGTTTCCTAAGCGGCACAGATACGCAGTATTTT. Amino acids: CASSFLSGTDTQYF.

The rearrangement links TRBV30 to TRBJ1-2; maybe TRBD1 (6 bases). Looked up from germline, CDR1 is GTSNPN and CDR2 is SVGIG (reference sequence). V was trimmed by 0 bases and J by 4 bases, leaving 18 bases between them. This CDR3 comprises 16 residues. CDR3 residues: CAWSVSGGRNFYGYTF. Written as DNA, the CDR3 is TGTGCCTGGAGTGTCTCGGGGGGCAGGAATTTCTATGGCTACACCTTC. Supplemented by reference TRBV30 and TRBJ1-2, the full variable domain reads SQTIHQWPATLVQPVGSPLSLECTVEGTSNPNLYWYRQAAGRGLQLLFYSVGIGQISSEVPQNLSASRPQDRQFILSSKKLLLSDSGFYLCAWSVSGGRNFYGYTFGSGTRLTVV.

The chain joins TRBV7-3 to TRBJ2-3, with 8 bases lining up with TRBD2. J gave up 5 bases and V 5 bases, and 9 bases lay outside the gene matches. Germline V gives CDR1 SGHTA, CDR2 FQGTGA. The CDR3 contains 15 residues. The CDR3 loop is CASSPLAGGEDTQYF. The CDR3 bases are TGTGCCAGCAGCCCCCTAGCGGGTGGGGAAGATACGCAGTATTTT.

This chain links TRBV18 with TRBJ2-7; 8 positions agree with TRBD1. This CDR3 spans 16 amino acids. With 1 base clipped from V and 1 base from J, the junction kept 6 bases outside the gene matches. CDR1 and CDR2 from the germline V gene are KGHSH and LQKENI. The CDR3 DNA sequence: TGTGCCAGCTCACCACTAACGGGACAGGTTTCCTACGAGCAGTACTTC. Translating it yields CASSPLTGQVSYEQYF.

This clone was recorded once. For the CDR3, the DNA is TGTGCCAGCGACACTAAGGGGACCGGAAACACCATATATTTT. Amino acid sequence: CASDTKGTGNTIYF. The chain recombines TRBV7-9 with TRBJ1-3, with TRBD1 as a possible D gene (5 bases). The V gene lost 8 bases and the J gene lost 4 bases, with 15 bases spanning the gap. Per germline, CDR1 SEHNR and CDR2 FQNEAQ (reference sequence). This CDR3 contains 14 residues.

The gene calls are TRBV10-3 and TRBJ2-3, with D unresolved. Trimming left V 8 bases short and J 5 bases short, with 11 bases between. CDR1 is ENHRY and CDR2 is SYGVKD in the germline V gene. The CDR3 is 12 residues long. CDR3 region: CAIGGPGDTQYF. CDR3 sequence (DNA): TGTGCCATCGGTGGGCCCGGAGATACGCAGTATTTT.

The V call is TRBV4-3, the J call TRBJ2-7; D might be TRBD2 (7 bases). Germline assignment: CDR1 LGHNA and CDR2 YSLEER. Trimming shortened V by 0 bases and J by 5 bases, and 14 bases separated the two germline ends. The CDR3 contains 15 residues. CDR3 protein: CASSQEYSGGHEQYF. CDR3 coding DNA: TGCGCCAGCAGCCAAGAATACTCGGGGGGCCACGAGCAGTACTTC.

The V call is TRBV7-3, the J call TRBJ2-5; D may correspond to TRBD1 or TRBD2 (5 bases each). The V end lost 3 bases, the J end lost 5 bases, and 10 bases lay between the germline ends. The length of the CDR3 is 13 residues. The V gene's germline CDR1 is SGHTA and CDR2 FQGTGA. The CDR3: CASSFIWGETQYF. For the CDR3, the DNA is TGTGCCAGCAGCTTTATCTGGGGGGAGACCCAGTACTTC.

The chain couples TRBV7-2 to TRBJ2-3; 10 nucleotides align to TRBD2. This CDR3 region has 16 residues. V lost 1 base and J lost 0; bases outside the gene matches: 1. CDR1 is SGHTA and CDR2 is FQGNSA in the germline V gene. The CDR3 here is CASSLDSGGSTDTQYF. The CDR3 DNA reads TGTGCCAGCAGCTTAGATAGCGGGGGGAGCACAGATACGCAGTATTTT.

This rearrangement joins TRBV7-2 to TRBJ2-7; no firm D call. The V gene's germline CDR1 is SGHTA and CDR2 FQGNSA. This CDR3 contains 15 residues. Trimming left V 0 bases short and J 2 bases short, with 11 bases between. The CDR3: CASSLAFGLTYEQYF. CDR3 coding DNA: TGTGCCAGCAGCTTAGCATTTGGGCTGACCTACGAGCAGTACTTC.

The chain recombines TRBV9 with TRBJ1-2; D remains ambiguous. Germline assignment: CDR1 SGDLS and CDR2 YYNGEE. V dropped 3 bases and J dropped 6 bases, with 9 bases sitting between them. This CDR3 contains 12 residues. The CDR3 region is CASSADFDGYTF. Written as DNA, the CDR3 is TGTGCCAGCAGCGCCGATTTCGATGGCTACACCTTC.

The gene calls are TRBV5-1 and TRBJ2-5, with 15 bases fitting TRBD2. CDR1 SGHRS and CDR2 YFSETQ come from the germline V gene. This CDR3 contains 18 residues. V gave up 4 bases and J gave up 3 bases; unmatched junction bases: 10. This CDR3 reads CASSPRGTSGGIKETQYF. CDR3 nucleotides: TGCGCCAGCAGCCCGAGGGGGACTAGCGGGGGGATCAAAGAGACCCAGTACTTC.

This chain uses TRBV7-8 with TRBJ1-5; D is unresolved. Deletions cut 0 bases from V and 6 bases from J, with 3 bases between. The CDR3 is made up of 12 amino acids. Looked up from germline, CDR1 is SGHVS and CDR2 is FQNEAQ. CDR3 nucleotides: TGTGCCAGCAGCTTAGCCAGTCAGCCCCAGCATTTT. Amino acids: CASSLASQPQHF.

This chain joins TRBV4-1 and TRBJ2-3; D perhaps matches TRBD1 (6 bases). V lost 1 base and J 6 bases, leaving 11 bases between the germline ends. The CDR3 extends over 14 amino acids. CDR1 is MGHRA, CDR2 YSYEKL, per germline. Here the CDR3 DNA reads TGCGCCAGCAGCCAAGCACAGGGAAGGGATACGCAGTATTTT. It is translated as CASSQAQGRDTQYF.

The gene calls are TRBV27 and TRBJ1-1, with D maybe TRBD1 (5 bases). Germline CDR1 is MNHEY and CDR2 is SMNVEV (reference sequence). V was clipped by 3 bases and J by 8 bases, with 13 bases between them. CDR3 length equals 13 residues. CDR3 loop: CASSFSLHREAFF. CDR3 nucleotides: TGTGCCAGCAGTTTCAGTCTTCACAGGGAAGCTTTCTTT.

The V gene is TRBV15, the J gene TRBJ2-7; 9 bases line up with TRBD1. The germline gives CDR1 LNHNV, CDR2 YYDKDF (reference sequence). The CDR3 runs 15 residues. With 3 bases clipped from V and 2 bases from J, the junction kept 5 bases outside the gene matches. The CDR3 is CATSREQGAAYEQYF. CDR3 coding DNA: TGTGCCACCAGCAGGGAACAGGGGGCGGCCTACGAGCAGTACTTC.

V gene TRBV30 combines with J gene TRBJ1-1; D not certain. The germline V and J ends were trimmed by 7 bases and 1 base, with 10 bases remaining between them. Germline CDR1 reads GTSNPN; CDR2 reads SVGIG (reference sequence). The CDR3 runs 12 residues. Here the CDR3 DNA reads TGTGCCTTCCGCAGTCGGAACACTGAAGCTTTCTTT. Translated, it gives CAFRSRNTEAFF.